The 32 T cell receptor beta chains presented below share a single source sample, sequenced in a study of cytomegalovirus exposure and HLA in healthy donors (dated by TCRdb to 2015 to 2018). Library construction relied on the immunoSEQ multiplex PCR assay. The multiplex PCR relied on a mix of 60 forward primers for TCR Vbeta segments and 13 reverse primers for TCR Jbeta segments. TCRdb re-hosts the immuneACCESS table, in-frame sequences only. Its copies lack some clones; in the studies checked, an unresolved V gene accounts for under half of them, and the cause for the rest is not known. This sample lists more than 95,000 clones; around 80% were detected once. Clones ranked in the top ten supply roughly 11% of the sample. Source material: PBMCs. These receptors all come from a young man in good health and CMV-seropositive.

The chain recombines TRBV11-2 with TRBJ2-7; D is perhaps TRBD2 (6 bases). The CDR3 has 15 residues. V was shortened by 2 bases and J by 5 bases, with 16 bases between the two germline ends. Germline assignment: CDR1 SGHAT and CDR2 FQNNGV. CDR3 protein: CASSLFPGSSDEQYF. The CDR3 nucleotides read TGTGCCAGCAGCTTATTCCCCGGGAGTAGCGACGAGCAGTACTTC.

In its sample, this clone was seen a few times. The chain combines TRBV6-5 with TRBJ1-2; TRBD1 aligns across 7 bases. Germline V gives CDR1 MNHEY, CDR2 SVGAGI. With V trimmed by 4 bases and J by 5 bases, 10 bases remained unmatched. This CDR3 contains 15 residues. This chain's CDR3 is CASSLRQGKSYGYTF. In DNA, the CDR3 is TGTGCCAGCAGTTTAAGACAGGGAAAGAGTTATGGCTACACCTTC.

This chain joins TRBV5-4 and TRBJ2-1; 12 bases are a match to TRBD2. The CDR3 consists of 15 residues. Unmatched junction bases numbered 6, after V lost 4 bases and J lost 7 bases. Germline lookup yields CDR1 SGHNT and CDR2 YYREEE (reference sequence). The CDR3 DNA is TGTGCCAGCAGCCGACTAGCGGGAGCCTCAAATGAGCAGTTCTTC. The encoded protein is CASSRLAGASNEQFF.

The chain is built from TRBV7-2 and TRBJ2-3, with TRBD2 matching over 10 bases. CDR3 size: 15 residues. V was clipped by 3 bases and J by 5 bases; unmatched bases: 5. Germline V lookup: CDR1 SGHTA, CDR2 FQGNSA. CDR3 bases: TGTGCCAGCAGCTTTTCTAGCGGGAGACAAGATACGCAGTATTTT. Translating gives CASSFSSGRQDTQYF.

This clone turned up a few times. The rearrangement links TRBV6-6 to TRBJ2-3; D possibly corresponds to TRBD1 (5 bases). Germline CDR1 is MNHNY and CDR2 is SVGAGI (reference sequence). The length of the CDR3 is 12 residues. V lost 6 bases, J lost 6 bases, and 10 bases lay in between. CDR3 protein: CASSRVLDTQYF. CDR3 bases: TGTGCCAGCAGCAGGGTTTTGGATACGCAGTATTTT.

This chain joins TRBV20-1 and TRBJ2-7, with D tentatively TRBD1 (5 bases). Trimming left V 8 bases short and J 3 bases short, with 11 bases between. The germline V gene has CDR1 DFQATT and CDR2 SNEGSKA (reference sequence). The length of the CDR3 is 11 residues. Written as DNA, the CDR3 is TGCAGTCCGACAGCTTTCTACGAGCAGTACTTC. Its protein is CSPTAFYEQYF.

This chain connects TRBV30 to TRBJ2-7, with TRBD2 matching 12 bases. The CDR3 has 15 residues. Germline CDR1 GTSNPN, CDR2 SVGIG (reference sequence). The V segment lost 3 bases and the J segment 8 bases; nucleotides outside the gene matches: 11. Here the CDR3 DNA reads TGTGCCTGGAGCGCGGGACTAGCGGGTACCTCCAAGCAGTACTTC. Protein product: CAWSAGLAGTSKQYF. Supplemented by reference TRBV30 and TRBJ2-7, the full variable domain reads SQTIHQWPATLVQPVGSPLSLECTVEGTSNPNLYWYRQAAGRGLQLLFYSVGIGQISSEVPQNLSASRPQDRQFILSSKKLLLSDSGFYLCAWSAGLAGTSKQYFGPGTRLTVT.

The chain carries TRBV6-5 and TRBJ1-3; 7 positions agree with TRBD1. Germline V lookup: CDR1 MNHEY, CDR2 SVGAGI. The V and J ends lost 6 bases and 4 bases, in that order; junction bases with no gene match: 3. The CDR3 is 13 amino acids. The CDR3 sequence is CASSLQGGNTIYF. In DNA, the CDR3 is TGTGCCAGCAGCTTACAGGGGGGAAACACCATATATTTT.

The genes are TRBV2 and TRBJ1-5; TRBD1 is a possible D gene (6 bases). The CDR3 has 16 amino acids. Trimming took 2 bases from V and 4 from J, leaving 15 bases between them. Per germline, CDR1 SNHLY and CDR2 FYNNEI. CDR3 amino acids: CASSERGGAGNQPQHF. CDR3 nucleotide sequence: TGTGCCAGCAGTGAAAGGGGGGGGGCTGGTAATCAGCCCCAGCATTTT. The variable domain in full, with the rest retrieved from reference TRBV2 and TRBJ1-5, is EPEVTQTPSHQVTQMGQEVILRCVPISNHLYFYWYRQILGQKVEFLVSFYNNEISEKSEIFDDQFSVERPDGSNFTLKIRSTKLEDSAMYFCASSERGGAGNQPQHFGDGTRLSIL.

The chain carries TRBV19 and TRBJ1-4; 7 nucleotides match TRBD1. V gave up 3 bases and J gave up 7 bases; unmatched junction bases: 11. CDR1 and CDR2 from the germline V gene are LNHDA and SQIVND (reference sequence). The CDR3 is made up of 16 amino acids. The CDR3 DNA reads TGTGCCAGTAGTATGGCACTCCGGAACAGGGGTGAAAAACTGTTTTTT. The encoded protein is CASSMALRNRGEKLFF.

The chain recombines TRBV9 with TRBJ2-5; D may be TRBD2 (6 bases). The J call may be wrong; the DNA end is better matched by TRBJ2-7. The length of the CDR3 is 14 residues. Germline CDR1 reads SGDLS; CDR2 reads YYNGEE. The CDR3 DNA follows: TGTGCCAGCAGCGTAAGCCGGGAGCCCTACGAGCAGTACTTC. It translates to CASSVSREPYEQYF.

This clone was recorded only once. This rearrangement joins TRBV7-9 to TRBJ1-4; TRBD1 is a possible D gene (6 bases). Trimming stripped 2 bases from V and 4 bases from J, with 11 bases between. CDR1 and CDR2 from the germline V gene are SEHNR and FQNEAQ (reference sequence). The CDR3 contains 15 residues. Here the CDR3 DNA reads TGTGCCAGCAGCTTAACAGGGAGGGGTAATGAAAAACTGTTTTTT. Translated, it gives CASSLTGRGNEKLFF. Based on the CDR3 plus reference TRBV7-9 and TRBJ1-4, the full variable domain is DTGVSQNPRHKITKRGQNVTFRCDPISEHNRLYWYRQTLGQGPEFLTYFQNEAQLEKSRLLSDRFSAERPKGSFSTLEIQRTEQGDSAMYLCASSLTGRGNEKLFFGSGTQLSVL.

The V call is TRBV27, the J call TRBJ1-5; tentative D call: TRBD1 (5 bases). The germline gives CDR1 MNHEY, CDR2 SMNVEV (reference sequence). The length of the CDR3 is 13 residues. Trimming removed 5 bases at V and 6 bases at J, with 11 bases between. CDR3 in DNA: TGTGCCAGCAGTCCAGGGCCCGTTCAGCCCCAGCATTTT. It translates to CASSPGPVQPQHF.

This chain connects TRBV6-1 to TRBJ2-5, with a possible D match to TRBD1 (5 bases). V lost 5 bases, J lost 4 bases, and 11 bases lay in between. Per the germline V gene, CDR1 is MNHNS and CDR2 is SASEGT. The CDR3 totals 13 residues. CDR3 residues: CASSFREGETQYF. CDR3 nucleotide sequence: TGTGCCAGCAGTTTCAGGGAAGGAGAGACCCAGTACTTC.

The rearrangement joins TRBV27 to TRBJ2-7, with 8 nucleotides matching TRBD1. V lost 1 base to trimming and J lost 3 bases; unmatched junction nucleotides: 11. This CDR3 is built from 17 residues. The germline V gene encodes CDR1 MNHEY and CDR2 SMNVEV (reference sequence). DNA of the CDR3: TGTGCCAGCAGTTTATTTGCCGGGACAGGTTATGACTACGAGCAGTACTTC. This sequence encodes CASSLFAGTGYDYEQYF.

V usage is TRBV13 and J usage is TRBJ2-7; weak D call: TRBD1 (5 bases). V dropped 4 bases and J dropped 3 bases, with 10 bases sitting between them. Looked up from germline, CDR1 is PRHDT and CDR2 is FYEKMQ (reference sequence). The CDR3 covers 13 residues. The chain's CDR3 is CASSSTGYYEQYF. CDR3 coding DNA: TGTGCCAGCAGCTCTACAGGCTACTACGAGCAGTACTTC.

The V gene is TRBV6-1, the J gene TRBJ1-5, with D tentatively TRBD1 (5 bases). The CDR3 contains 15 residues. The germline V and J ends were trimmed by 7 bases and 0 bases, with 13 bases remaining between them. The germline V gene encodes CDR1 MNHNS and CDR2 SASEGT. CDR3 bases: TGTGCCAGCAATCGGGGGGATTATAGCAATCAGCCCCAGCATTTT. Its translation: CASNRGDYSNQPQHF.

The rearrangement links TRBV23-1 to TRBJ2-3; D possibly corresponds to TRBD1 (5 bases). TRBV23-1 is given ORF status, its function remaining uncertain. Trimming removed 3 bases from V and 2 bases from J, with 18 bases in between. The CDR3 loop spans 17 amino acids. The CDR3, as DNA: TGCGCCAGCAGTCATACCCCCGGACACGCAGACACAGATACGCAGTATTTT. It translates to CASSHTPGHADTDTQYF.

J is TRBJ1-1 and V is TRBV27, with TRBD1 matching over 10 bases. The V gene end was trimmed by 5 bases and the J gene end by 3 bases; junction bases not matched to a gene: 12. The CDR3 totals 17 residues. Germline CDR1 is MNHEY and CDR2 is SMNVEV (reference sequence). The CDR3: CASSEIDGTGVYTEAFF. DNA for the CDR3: TGTGCCAGCAGTGAAATTGACGGGACAGGGGTGTACACTGAAGCTTTCTTT.

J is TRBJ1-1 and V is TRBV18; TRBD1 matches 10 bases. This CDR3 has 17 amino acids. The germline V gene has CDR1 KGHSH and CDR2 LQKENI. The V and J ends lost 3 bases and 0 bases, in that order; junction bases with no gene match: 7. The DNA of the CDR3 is TGTGCCAGCTCACCTTCGGGACAGGGGCCCATGAACACTGAAGCTTTCTTT. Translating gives CASSPSGQGPMNTEAFF.

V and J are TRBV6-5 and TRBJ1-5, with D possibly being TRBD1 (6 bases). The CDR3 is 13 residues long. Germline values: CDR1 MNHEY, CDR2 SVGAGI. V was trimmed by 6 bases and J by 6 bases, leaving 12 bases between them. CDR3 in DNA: TGTGCCAGCAGACAGGGTCTGTCTCAGCCCCAGCATTTT. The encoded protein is CASRQGLSQPQHF.

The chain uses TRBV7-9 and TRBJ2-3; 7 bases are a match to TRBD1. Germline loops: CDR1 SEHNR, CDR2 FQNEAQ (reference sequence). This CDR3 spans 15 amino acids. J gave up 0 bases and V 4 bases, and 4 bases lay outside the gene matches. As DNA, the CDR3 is TGTGCCAGCAGCTCGACAGGGTCTAGCACAGATACGCAGTATTTT. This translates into CASSSTGSSTDTQYF.

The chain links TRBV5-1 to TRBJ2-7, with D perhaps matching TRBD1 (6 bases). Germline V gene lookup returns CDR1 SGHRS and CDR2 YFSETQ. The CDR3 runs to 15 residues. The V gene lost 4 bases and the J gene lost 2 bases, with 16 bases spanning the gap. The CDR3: CASSADGGPPYEQYF. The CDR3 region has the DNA TGCGCCAGCAGCGCGGATGGGGGCCCTCCCTACGAGCAGTACTTC.

Here the CDR3 reads CASSFSGQLYEQYF. CDR3 nucleotides: TGTGCCAGCAGTTTCTCGGGACAGCTTTACGAGCAGTACTTC. The chain joins TRBV28 to TRBJ2-7; 7 nucleotides agree with TRBD1. V shed 3 bases and J 4 bases; nucleotides not matched to a gene: 6. Germline V gene data show CDR1 as MDHEN and CDR2 as SYDVKM. The CDR3 contains 14 residues.

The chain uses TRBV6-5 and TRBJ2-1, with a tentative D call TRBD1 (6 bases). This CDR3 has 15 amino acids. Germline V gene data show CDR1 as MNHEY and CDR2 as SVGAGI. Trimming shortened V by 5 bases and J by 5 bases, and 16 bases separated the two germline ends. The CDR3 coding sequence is TGTGCCAGCAGTGCTACAGGGTGGGGAGACAATGAGCAGTTCTTC. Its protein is CASSATGWGDNEQFF.

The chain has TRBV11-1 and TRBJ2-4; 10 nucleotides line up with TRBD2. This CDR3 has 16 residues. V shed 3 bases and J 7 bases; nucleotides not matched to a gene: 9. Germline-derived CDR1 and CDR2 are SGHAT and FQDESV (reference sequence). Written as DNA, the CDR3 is TGTGCCAGCAGCTTTCACGGGACTAGCGCGAGGAACATTCAGTACTTC. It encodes CASSFHGTSARNIQYF.

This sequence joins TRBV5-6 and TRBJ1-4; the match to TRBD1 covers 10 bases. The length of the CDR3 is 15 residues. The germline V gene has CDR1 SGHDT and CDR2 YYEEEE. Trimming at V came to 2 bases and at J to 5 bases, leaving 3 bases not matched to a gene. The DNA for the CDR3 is TGTGCCAGCAGCTTCCCGGGACAGGGGAATGAAAAACTGTTTTTT. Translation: CASSFPGQGNEKLFF.

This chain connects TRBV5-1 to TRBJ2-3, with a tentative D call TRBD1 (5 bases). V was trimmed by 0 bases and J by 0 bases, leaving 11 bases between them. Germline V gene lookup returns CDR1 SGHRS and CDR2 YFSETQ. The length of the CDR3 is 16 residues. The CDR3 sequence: CASSLEGQVSTDTQYF. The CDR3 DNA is TGCGCCAGCAGCTTGGAGGGGCAGGTTAGCACAGATACGCAGTATTTT. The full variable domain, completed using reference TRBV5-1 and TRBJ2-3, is KAGVTQTPRYLIKTRGQQVTLSCSPISGHRSVSWYQQTPGQGLQFLFEYFSETQRNKGNFPGRFSGRQFSNSRSEMNVSTLELGDSALYLCASSLEGQVSTDTQYFGPGTRLTVL.

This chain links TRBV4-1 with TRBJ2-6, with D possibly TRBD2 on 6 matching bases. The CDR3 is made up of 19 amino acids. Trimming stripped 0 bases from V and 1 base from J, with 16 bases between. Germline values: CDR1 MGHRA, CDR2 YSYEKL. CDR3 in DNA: TGCGCCAGCAGCCAAGATAACAGTTTTGGGGGGTCTGGGGCCAACGTCCTGACTTTC. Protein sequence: CASSQDNSFGGSGANVLTF.

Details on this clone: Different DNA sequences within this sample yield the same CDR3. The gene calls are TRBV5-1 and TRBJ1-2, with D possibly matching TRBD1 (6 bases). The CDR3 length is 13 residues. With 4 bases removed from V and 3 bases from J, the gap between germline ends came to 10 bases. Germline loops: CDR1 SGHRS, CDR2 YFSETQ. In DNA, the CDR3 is TGCGCCAGCAGCCCACAGGGTGACTATGGCTACACCTTC. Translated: CASSPQGDYGYTF.

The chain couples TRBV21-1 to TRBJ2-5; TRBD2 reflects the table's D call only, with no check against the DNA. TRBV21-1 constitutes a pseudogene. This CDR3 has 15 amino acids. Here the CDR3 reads CASSQSAGAEETQYF. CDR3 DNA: TGTGCCAGCAGCCAATCAGCGGGAGCGGAAGAGACCCAGTACTTC.

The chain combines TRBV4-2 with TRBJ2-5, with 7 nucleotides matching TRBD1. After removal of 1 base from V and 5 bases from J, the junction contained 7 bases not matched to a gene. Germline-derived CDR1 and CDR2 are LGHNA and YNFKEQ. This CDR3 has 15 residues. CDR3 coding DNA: TGTGCCAGCAGCCAAGTCGACAGGGCGGAGGAGACCCAGTACTTC. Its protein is CASSQVDRAEETQYF.